This TCR beta chain was captured in a study of cytomegalovirus exposure and HLA in healthy donors. Findings of the study overall: Accurate prediction of most subjects' HLA-A and HLA-B alleles from TCR beta sequences was reported. The records held CMV serostatus as the only immune exposure information. Several of the most significant clusters appeared linked to common viral pathogens, based on a later analysis.

Use of 60 Vbeta and 13 Jbeta primers characterized the PCR. Assay used: immunoSEQ multiplex PCR; TCRdb lists only in-frame clones, some missing. The repertoire holds some 170,000 clones, with about 80% as singletons. The CDR3 contains 13 residues. V lost 6 bases, J lost 5 bases, and 13 bases lay in between. Germline V CDR1 and CDR2: LNHDA, SQIVND (reference sequence). This clone appeared a few times. Its target is unknown. This receptor was identified in a man aged 30-40 years in good health and CMV-seropositive. The chain links TRBV19 to TRBJ1-2; D gene uncertain. The sample taken for sequencing was PBMCs. CDR3 nucleotides: TGTGCCAGTAGGAAAACAGCGGCTTATGGCTACACCTTC. It encodes CASRKTAAYGYTF.